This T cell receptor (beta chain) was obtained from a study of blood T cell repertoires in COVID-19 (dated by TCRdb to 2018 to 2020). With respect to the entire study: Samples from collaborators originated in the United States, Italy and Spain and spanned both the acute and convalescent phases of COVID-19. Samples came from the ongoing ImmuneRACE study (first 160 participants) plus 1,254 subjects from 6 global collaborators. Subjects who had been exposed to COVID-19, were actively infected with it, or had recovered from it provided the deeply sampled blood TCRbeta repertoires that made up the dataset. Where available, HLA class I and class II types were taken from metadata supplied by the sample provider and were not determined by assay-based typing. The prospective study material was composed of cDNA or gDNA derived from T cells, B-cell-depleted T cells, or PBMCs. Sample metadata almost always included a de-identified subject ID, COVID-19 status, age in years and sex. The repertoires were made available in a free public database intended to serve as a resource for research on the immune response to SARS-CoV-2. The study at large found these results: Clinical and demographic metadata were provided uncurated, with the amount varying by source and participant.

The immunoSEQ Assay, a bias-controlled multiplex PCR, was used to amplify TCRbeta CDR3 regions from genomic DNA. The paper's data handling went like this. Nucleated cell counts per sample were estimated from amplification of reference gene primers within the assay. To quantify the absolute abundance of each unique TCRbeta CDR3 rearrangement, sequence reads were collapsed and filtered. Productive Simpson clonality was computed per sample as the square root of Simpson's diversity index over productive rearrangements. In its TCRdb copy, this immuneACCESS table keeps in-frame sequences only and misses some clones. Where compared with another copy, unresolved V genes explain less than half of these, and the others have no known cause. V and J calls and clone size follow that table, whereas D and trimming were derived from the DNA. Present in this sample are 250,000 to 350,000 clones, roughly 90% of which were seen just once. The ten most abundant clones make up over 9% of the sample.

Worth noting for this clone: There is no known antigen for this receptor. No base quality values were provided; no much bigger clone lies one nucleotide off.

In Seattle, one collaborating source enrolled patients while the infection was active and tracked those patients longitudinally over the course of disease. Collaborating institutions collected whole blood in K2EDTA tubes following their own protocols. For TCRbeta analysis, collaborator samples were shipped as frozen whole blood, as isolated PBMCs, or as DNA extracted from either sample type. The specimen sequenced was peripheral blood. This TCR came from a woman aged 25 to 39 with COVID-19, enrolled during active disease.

The nucleotides are TGTGCCAGCAGCGTCCTTTCAGGGGGCAATCAGCATTTT. Its translation is CASSVLSGGNQHF. The chain links TRBV9 with TRBJ1-5, and 8 bases in between align with TRBD1. V has 2 bases trimmed and J has 13 bases trimmed; junction bases matching no gene number 8. The CDR3 starts with the cysteine, ends with the phenylalanine, and has 13 residues. Only the CDR3 DNA stays, 39 bases, in frame from base 1. The germline V gene encodes CDR1 SGDLS and CDR2 YYNGEE.